This T cell receptor beta chain was sequenced in a study of OX40 agonist ivuxolimab in advanced cancers. Overall study context: The eligibility criteria allowed prior anti-PD-1, anti-PD-L1 or anti-CTLA-4 therapy, and approximately 42% had some.

Study results and caveats: Among the least clonally expanded were partial responders at 0.1-3.0 mg/kg. In a subset of nonresponders, normalized T-cell clonal expansion was also low.

As concerns this clone: The antigen remains undetermined.

The study sampled blood at baseline, cycle 4 day 1, and cycle 7 day 1. The CDR3 consists of 15 residues. Trimming removed 5 bases from V and 8 bases from J; junction bases left unmatched: 9. Germline lookup yields CDR1 MNHEY and CDR2 SVGAGI. Profiling relied on immunoSEQ multiplex PCR, and the TCRdb table lists in-frame clones only, not all of them. Found here are fewer than 85,000 clones, about nine tenths of them singletons; the top ten hold 6.2%. The TCR comes from an adult with an advanced solid tumor such as melanoma, head and neck, liver or kidney cancer. The chain joins TRBV6-5 to TRBJ2-1; 10 nucleotides match TRBD1. The source was CD4+ or CD8+ T cells sorted from blood, collected in a trial of the OX40 agonist ivuxolimab. The CDR3 sequence: CASSATGQGIDEQFF. CDR3 coding DNA: TGTGCCAGCAGTGCTACGGGACAGGGGATCGATGAGCAGTTCTTC.